Listed below are T cell receptor beta chains from one sample, sequenced in a study of T cell responses to AZD1222 COVID-19 vaccine. Clones were read by immunoSEQ multiplex PCR, and TCRdb kept only the in-frame ones, dropping some. The table records fewer than 120,000 clones, about 94% of them present only once. Material: peripheral blood, obtained 28 days after the second AZD1222 dose. Every receptor here comes from an adult who received the AZD1222 COVID-19 vaccine. Each CDR3 is given with its conserved first and last residue. Fields, in order: J gene, D gene, clone size, V gene, CDR3 DNA, CDR3 protein. The D gene is left open where the match is weak. Only some rows state a clone size, as once, few, many or a class for expanded clones.

TRBJ1-4 | TRBD1 | NA | TRBV5-1 | TGCGCCAGCAGCGGCCCCGGGACAGAGAATGAAAAACTGTTTTTT | CASSGPGTENEKLFF
TRBJ2-7 | NA | NA | TRBV6-1 | TGTGCCAGCAGTCCACAGGGCTCCTACGAGCAGTACTTC | CASSPQGSYEQYF
TRBJ1-2 | TRBD1 | NA | TRBV19 | TGTGCCAGTAGTATGGGACAGGGGCGACGTAACTATGGCTACACCTTC | CASSMGQGRRNYGYTF
TRBJ1-2 | NA | NA | TRBV2 | TGTGCCAGCAGTTTCCCAGAATACTATGGCTACACCTTC | CASSFPEYYGYTF
TRBJ1-5 | NA | NA | TRBV6-5 | TGTGCCAGCAGTTTGCGGGCGGGACAGCCCCAGCATTTT | CASSLRAGQPQHF
TRBJ1-3 | NA | NA | TRBV2 | TGTGCCAGCAGTGTTAACCCTGGAAACACCATATATTTT | CASSVNPGNTIYF
TRBJ1-1 | TRBD1 | NA | TRBV3-1/TRBV3-2 | TGTGCCAGCAGCCAAGATAGGGGACAGGGTAGGTATACTGAAGCTTTCTTT | CASSQDRGQGRYTEAFF
TRBJ1-1 | NA | NA | TRBV18 | TGTGCCAGCTCACTGACCAACGGGGGTGACACTGAAGCTTTCTTT | CASSLTNGGDTEAFF
TRBJ1-5 | NA | NA | TRBV7-6 | TGTGCCAGCAGCCCGGGGGGAGATCAGCCCCAGCATTTT | CASSPGGDQPQHF
TRBJ2-1 | NA | NA | TRBV18 | TGTGCCAGCTCACCACAGGGGAACAATGAGCAGTTCTTC | CASSPQGNNEQFF
TRBJ1-3 | NA | NA | TRBV4-1 | TGCGCCAGCAGCCAAGTGCAGGGCTCTGGAAACACCATATATTTT | CASSQVQGSGNTIYF
TRBJ1-2 | NA | once | TRBV2 | TGTGCCAGCACCCGATGGGAGCGCTCAAACTATGGCTACACCTTC | CASTRWERSNYGYTF
TRBJ1-5 | NA | NA | TRBV6-5 | TGTGCCAGCAGTCCGCGGGGGAATCAGCCCCAGCATTTT | CASSPRGNQPQHF